This T cell receptor (beta chain) was recorded in a study of CXCR3-negative and CXCR3-positive naive CD8 T cells. Regarding the study as a whole: Diversity ran similarly high across both naive subsets but far lower in memory CD8+ cells. A higher hydrophobicity marked the TRB CDR3s of CXCR3-positive naive cells versus CXCR3-negative naive cells.

There are 14 residues in the CDR3. Per germline, CDR1 SGHDT and CDR2 YYEEEE. Carrying UMI labels, the TRB cDNA libraries were prepared through 5' RACE. Following a re-call of the 5' RACE reads, TCRdb has one entry per CDR3 protein and lacks DNA. In all, the sample yields under 85,000 distinct CDR3 sequences. Note on this clonotype: Its antigen is currently unknown.

The sequencing sample was made of naive CXCR3+ CD8+ T cells from blood. Subset denoted: CD45RO-CCR7+CD27+CD95- naive CD8+ T cells expressing CXCR3 (TNR3+). The sequence derives from a human donor in good health. Some clones in this sample may be carry-over from other donors' samples. The V call is TRBV5-6, the J call TRBJ2-7. The CDR3 loop reads CASSLAPTSYEQYF.